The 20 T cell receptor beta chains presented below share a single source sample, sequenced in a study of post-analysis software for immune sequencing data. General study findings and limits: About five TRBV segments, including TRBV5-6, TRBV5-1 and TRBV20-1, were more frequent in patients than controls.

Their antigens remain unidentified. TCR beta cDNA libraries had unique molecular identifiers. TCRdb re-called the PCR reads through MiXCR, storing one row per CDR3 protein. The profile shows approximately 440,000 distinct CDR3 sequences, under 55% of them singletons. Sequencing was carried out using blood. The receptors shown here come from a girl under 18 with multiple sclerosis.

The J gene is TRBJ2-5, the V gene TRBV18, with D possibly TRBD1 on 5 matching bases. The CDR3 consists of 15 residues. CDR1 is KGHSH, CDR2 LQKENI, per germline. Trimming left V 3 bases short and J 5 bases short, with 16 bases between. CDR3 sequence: CASSPPKGPRETQYF. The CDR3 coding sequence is TGTGCCAGCTCACCTCCGAAGGGGCCCCGGGAGACCCAGTACTTC.

CDR3 in amino acids: CASSPSGQGGNEQFF. CDR3 coding DNA: TGTGCCAGCAGTCCCTCCGGGCAGGGCGGCAATGAGCAGTTCTTC. The rearrangement links TRBV3-1 to TRBJ2-1, with D possibly TRBD1 on 5 matching bases. Trimming removed 6 bases at V and 6 bases at J, with 18 bases between. There are 15 residues in the CDR3. CDR1 is LGHDT and CDR2 is YNNKEL in the germline V gene (reference sequence).

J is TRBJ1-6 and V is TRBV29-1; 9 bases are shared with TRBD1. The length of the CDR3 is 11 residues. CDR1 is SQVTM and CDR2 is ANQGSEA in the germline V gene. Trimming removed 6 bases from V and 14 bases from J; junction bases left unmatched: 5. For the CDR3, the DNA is TGCAGCGTCGAGGGACAGGGATCCCTCCACTTT. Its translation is CSVEGQGSLHF.

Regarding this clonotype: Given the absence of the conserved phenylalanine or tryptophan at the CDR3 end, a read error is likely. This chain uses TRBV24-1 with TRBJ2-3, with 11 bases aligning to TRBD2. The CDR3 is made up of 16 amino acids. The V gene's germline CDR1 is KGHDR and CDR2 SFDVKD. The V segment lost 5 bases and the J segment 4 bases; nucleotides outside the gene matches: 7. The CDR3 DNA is TGTGCCACCAGTGGAACTAGCGGGAGTGGGTCAGATACGCAGTATTTG. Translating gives CATSGTSGSGSDTQYL.

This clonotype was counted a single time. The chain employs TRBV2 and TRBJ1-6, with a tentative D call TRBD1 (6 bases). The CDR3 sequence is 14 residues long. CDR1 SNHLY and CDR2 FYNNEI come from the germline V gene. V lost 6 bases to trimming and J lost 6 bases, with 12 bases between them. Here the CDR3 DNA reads TGTGCCAGCAGGGACAGCCGTACTAATTCACCCCTCCACTTT. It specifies CASRDSRTNSPLHF. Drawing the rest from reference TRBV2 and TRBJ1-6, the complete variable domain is EPEVTQTPSHQVTQMGQEVILRCVPISNHLYFYWYRQILGQKVEFLVSFYNNEISEKSEIFDDQFSVERPDGSNFTLKIRSTKLEDSAMYFCASRDSRTNSPLHFGNGTRLTVT.

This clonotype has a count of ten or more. CDR3 region: CASSFYNEQFF. The CDR3 DNA reads as TGTGCCAGCAGCTTTTACAATGAGCAGTTCTTC. The chain is built from TRBV12-3 or TRBV12-4 and TRBJ2-1, with D hard to call. Trimming cost V 6 bases and J 4 bases, with 4 bases left between them. CDR3 size: 11 residues.

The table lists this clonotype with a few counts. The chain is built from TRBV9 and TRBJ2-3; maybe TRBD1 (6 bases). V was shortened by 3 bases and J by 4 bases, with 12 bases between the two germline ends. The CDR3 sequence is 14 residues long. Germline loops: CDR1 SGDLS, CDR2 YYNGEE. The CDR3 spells CASSDRDKADTQYF. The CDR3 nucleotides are TGTGCCAGCAGCGACCGGGACAAGGCAGATACGCAGTATTTT.

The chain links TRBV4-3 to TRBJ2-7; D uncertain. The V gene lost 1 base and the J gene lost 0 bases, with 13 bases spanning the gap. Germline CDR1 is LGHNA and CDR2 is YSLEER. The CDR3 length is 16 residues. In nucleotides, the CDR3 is TGCGCCAGCAGCCAAGGATTGGGCGTAAGCTCCTACGAGCAGTACTTC. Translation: CASSQGLGVSSYEQYF.

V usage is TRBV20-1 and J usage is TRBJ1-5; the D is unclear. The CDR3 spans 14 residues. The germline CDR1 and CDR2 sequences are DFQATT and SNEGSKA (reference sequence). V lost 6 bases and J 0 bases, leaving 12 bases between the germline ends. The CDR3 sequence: CSALTAYSNQPQHF. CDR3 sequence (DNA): TGCAGTGCCTTGACTGCTTATAGCAATCAGCCCCAGCATTTT.

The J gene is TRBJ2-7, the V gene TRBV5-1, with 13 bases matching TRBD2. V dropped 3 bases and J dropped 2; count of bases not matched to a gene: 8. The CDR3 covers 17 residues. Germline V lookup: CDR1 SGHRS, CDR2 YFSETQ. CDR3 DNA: TGCGCCAGCAGCTCCGGACTAGCGGGAGAAACTACCTACGAGCAGTACTTC. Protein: CASSSGLAGETTYEQYF.

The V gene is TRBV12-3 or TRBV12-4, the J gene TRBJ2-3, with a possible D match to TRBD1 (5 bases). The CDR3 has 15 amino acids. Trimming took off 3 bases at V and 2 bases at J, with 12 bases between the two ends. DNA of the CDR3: TGTGCCAGCAGTTTCCAGGGCCTGAACACAGATACGCAGTATTTT. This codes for CASSFQGLNTDTQYF.

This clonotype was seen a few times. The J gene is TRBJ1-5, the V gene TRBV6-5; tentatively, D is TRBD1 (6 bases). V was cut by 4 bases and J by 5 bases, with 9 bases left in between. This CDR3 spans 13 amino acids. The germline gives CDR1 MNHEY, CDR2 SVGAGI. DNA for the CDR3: TGTGCCAGCAGTTCCACAGGGCATCAGCCCCAGCATTTT. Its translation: CASSSTGHQPQHF.

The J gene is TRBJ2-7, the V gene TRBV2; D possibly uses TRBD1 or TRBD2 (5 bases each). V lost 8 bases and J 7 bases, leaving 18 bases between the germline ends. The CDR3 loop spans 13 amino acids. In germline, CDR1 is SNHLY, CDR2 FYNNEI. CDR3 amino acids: CASAGQGAGEQYF. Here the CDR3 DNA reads TGTGCCAGCGCTGGACAAGGCGCGGGTGAGCAGTACTTC.

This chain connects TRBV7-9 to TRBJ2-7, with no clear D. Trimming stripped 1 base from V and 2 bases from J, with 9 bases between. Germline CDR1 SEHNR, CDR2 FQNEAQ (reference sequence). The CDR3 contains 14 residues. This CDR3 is CASSLVTAAYEQYF. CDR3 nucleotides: TGTGCCAGCAGCTTAGTCACAGCTGCCTACGAGCAGTACTTC.

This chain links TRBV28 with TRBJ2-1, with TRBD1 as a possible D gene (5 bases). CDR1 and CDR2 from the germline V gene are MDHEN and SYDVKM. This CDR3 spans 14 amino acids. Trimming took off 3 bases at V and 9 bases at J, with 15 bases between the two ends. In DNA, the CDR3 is TGTGCCAGCAGTTTTGTACTTAGGGGTGGTGAGCAGTTCTTC. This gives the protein CASSFVLRGGEQFF.

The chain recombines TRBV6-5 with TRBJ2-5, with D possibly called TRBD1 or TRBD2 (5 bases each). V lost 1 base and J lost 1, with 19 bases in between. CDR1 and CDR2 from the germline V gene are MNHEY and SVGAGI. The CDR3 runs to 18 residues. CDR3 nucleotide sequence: TGTGCCAGCAGTTACTTCGTCGCCTGGGACGGGACCCAAGAGACCCAGTACTTC. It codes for CASSYFVAWDGTQETQYF.

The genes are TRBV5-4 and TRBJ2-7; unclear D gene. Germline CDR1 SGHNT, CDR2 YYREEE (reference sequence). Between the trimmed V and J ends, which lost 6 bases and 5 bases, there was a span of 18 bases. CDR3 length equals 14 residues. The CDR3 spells CASTSQPPGHEQYF. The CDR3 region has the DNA TGTGCCAGCACCTCGCAGCCCCCGGGCCACGAGCAGTACTTC. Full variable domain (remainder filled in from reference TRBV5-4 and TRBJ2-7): ETGVTQSPTHLIKTRGQQVTLRCSSQSGHNTVSWYQQALGQGPQFIFQYYREEENGRGNFPPRFSGLQFPNYSSELNVNALELDDSALYLCASTSQPPGHEQYFGPGTRLTVT.

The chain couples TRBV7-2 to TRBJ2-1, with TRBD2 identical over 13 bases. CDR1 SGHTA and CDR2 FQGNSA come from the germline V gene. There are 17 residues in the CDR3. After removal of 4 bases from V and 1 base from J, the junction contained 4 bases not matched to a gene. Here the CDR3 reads CASSSWTSGRSYNEQFF. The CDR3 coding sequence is TGTGCCAGCAGCTCGTGGACTAGCGGGAGATCCTACAATGAGCAGTTCTTC.

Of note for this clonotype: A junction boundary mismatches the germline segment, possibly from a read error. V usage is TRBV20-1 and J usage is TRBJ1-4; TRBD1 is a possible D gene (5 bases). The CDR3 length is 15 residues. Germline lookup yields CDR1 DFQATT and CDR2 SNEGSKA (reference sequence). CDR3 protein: CSARGGRENVEKLFF. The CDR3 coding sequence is TGCAGTGCTAGAGGAGGCAGGGAGAATGTTGAAAAGCTGTTTTTT.

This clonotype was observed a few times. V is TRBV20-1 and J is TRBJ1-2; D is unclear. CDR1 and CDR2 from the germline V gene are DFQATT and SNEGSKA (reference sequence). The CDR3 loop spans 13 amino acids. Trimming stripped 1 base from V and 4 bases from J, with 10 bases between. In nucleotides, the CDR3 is TGCAGTGCTAGAGTGGAGGGAGGCTATGGCTACACCTTC. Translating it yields CSARVEGGYGYTF.